This T cell receptor beta chain was captured by sequencing in a study of shared T cell receptors in the human thymus. This clone was picked up one time. Clones were sequenced by immunoSEQ multiplex PCR, and TCRdb holds only the in-frame ones, with some missing. Among roughly 560,000 clones listed, 75% to 85% were seen once. The sample also formed part of further work on human thymus T cells. According to that study: From resections taken during corrective heart surgery, the thymus tissue was obtained. Thymic TCR repertoires of unrelated people reportedly overlapped highly.

The sequence derives from a boy under three years old with a congenital heart defect. Sequenced: thymocytes.

Here the CDR3 reads CASSGSLGDTLQGQYF. The CDR3 nucleotides read TGTGCCAGCAGTGGCTCCTTGGGGGACACCCTTCAAGGGCAGTACTTC. This chain links TRBV6-1 with TRBJ2-7; D perhaps matches TRBD1 (6 bases). CDR3 length equals 16 residues. Trimming cost V 4 bases and J 9 bases, with 25 bases left between them. CDR1 and CDR2 (germline): MNHNS, SASEGT.